This T cell receptor beta chain was found in a study of glioma-infiltrating T cells. Across the study: Glioma patients had dexamethasone for six or fewer days before surgery. About 1.1 million peripheral T cells were targeted at about 4.5- to 11-fold coverage. Study-wide points: Patients with low tissue-blood divergence carried a signature set of shared blood CDR3 motifs. Gliomas, especially low-grade, showed above-expected tissue-blood divergence; non-neoplastic patients showed below.

In regard to this clonotype: Its target is unknown. This may be a read error, as it is one base from a much larger clone.

Germline CDR1 reads MDHEN; CDR2 reads SYDVKM. The CDR3 loop spans 12 amino acids. The iRepertoire nested amplicon-rescue multiplex PCR amplified TCR alpha and beta CDR3s from RNA. TCRdb re-called the multiplex PCR reads with MiXCR, one entry per CDR3 protein. The sample has 300,000 to 450,000 distinct CDR3 sequences, 35% to 45% seen once; the top ten hold around 12%. The chain links TRBV28 to TRBJ2-1; D is undetermined. The J call is uncertain, as TRBJ2-7 better fits the DNA end. The TCR sequence derives from a human donor with low-grade glioma or glioblastoma, undergoing nonglioma brain surgery, or in good health (not recorded which). Sequenced material: glioma tissue, nonneoplastic brain tissue, or PBMCs (not recorded which). The CDR3 nucleotides are TGTGCCAGCAGTTTCTGGGTGACGGAGCAGTACTTC. Protein sequence: CASSFWVTEQYF.